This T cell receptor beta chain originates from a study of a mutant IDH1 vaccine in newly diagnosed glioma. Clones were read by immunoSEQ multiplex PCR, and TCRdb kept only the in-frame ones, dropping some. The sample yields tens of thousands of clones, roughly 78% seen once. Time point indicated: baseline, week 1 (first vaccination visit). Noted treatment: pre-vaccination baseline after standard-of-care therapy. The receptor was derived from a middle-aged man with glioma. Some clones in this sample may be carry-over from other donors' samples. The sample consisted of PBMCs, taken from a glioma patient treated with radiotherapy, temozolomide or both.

CDR3: CASSQDGVGRGLGEQFF. In DNA, the CDR3 is TGCGCCAGCAGCCAAGATGGGGTAGGTAGGGGGCTTGGGGAGCAGTTCTTC. V is TRBV4-1 and J is TRBJ2-1; 7 bases are a match to TRBD1. This CDR3 is built from 17 residues. Trimming took 0 bases from V and 10 from J; bases not matched to a gene: 15. The germline V gene has CDR1 MGHRA and CDR2 YSYEKL.